This T cell receptor (beta chain) derives from a study of T-cell reconstitution after alpha-beta-depleted transplantation in children. Study findings and constraints: Several hundred expanded graft clones reportedly gave rise to the alpha-beta T cells present about two months after transplant. After one year, T-cell counts and TCRbeta diversity mostly came from new T cells. After transplant, high TCRbeta diversity at day 60 in some patients arose from surviving recipient T cells and thymic progenitors.

Preparation of the TCRbeta library involved a method that used unique molecular identifiers. TCRdb re-analysed the PCR reads in MiXCR, keeping a single row per CDR3 protein. Of approximately 200,000 distinct CDR3 sequences listed, approximately 6.8% are singletons. This clonotype was observed many times. Its antigen is unidentified. Germline V lookup: CDR1 DFQATT, CDR2 SNEGSKA (reference sequence). V gave up 1 base and J gave up 6 bases, with 9 bases separating them. The CDR3 contains 12 residues. The material was PBMCs, obtained before TCRalphabeta/CD19-depleted stem cell transplant. This sequence joins TRBV20-1 and TRBJ1-1; D perhaps matches TRBD1 (6 bases). The TCR sequence derives from a girl less than two years old with combined immunodeficiency, due to receive a stem cell transplant. The CDR3 nucleotides read TGCAGTGCTAGAGGGCAGGGGCCTGAAGCTTTCTTT. Amino acids: CSARGQGPEAFF.